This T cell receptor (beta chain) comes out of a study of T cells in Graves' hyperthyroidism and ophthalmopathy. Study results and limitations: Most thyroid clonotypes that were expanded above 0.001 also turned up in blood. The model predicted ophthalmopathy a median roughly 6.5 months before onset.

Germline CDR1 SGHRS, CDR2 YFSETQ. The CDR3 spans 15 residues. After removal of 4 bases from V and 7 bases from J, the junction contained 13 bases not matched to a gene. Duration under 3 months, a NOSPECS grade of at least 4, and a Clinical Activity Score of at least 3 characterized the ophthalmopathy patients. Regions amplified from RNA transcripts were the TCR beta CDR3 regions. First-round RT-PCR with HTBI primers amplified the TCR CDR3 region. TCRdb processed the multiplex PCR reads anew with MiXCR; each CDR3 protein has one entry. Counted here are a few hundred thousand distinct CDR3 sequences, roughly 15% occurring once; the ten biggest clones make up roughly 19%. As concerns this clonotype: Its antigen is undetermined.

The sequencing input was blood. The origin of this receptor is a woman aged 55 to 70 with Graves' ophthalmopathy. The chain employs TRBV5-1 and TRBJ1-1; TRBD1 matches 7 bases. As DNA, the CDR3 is TGCGCCAGCAGCGCGAGCGGGACAGAATGGGGTGAAGCTTTCTTT. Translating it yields CASSASGTEWGEAFF. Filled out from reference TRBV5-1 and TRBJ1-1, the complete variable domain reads KAGVTQTPRYLIKTRGQQVTLSCSPISGHRSVSWYQQTPGQGLQFLFEYFSETQRNKGNFPGRFSGRQFSNSRSEMNVSTLELGDSALYLCASSASGTEWGEAFFGQGTRLTVV.